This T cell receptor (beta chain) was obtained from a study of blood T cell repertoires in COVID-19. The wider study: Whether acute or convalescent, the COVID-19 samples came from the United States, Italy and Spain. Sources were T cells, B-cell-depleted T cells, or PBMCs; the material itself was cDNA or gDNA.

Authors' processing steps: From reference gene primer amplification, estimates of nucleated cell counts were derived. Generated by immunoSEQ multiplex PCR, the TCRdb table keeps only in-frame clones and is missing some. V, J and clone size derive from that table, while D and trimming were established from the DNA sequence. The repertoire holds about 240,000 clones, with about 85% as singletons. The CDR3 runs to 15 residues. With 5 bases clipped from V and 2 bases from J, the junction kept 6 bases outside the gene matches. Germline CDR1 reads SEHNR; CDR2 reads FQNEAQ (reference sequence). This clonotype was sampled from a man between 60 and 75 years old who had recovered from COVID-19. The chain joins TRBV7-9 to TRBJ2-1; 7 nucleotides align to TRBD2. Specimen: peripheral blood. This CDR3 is CASSDRDYAYNEQFF. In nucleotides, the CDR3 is TGTGCCAGCAGCGACCGGGACTATGCCTACAATGAGCAGTTCTTC.